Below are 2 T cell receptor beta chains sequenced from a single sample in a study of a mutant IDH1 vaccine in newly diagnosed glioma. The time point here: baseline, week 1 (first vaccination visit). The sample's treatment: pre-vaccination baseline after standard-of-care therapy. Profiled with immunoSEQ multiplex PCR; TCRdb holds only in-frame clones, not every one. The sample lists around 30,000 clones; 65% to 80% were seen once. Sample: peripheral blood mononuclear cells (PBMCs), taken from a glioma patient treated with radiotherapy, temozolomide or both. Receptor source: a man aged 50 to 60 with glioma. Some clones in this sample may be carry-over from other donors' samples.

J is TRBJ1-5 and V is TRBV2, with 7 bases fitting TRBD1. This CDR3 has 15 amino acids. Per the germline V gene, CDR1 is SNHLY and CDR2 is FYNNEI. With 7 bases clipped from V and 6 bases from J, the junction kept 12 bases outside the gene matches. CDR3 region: CASTQGGRGGQPQHF. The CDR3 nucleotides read TGTGCCAGCACCCAAGGGGGCAGGGGCGGTCAGCCCCAGCATTTT.

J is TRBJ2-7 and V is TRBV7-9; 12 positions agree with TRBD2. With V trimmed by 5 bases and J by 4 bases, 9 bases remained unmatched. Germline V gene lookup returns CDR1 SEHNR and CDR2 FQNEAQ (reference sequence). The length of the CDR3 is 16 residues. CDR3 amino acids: CASSKSTSGRRYEQYF. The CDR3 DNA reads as TGTGCCAGCAGCAAATCGACTAGCGGGAGAAGGTACGAGCAGTACTTC.